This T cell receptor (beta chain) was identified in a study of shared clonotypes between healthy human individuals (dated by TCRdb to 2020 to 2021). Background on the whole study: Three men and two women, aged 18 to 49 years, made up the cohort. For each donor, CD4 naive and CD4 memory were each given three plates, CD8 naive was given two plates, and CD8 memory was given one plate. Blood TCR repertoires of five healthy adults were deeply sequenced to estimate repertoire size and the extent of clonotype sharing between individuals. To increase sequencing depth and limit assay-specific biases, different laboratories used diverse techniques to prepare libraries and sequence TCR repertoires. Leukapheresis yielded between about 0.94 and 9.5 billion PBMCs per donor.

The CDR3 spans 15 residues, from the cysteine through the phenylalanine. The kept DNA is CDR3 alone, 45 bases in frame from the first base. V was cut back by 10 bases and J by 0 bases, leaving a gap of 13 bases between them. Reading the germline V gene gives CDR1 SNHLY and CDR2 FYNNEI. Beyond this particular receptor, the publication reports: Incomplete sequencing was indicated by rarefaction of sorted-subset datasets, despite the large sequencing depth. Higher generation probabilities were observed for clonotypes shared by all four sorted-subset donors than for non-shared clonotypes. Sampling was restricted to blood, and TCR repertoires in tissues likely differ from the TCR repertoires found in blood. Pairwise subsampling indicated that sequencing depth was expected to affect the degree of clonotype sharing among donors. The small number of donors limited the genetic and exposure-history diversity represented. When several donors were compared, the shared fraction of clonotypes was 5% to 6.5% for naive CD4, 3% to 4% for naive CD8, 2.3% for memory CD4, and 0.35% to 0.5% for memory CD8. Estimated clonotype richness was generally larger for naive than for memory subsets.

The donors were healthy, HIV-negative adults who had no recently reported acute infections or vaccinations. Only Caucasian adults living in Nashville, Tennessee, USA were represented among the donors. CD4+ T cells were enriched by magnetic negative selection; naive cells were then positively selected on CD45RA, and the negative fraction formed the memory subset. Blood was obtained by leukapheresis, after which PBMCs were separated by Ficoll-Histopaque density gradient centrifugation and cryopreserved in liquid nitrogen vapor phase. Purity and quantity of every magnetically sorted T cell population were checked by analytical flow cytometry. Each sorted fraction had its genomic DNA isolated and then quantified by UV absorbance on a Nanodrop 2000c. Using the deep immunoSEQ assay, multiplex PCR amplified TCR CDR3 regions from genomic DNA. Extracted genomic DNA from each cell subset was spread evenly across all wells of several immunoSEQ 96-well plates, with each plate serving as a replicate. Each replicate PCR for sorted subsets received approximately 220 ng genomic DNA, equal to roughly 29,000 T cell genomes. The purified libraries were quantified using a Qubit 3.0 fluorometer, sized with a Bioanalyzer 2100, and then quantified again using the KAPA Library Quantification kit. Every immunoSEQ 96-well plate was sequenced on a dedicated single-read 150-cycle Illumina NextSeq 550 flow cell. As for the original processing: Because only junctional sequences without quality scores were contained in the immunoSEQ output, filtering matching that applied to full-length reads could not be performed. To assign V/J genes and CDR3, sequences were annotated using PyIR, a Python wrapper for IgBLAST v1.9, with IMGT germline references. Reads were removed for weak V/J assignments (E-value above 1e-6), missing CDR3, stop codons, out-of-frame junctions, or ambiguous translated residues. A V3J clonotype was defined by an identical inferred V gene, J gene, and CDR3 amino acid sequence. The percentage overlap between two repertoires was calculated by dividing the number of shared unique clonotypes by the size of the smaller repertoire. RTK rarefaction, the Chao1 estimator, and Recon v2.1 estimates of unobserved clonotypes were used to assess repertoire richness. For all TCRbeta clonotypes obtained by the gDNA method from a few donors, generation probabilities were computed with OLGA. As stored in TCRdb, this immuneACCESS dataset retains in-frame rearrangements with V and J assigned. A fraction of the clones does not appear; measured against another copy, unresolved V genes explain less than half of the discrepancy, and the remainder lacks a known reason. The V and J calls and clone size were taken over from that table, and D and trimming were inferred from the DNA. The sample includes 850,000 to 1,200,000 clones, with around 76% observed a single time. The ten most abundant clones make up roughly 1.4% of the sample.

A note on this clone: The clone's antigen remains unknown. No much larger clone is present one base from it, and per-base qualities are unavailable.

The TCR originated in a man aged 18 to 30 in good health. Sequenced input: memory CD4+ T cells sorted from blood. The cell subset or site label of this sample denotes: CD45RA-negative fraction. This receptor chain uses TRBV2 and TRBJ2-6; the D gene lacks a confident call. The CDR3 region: CATAPESSGANVLTF. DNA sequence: TGTGCCACCGCCCCCGAGAGCTCTGGGGCCAACGTCCTGACTTTC.